This T cell receptor beta chain is drawn from a study of shared clonotypes between healthy human individuals. TCRdb's copy holds only in-frame clones and misses some; the assay was immunoSEQ multiplex PCR. Altogether millions of clones are present, just over 90% being singletons, with the ten largest covering over 0.12%. A word on this clone: Its target is not known.

Whole-study results and caveats: All-four-donor shared clonotypes had higher generation probabilities than non-shared clonotypes did. For naive CD4 cells, roughly 5% of clonotypes were shared across a few donors.

The CDR3 sequence is 15 residues long. Per germline, CDR1 LNHDA and CDR2 SQIVND (reference sequence). V was pared by 1 base and J by 8 bases, with 14 bases between. This sequence was found in a man between 18 and 29 years old in good health. The sequencing sample was made of naive CD4+ T cells sorted from blood. Subset here: CD45RA+ positively selected. The chain has TRBV19 and TRBJ1-4, with D unclear. The CDR3, as DNA: TGTGCCAGTAGTATAGTCACATCCAAAGCGGAAAAACTGTTTTTT. Its translation: CASSIVTSKAEKLFF.